The T cell receptor (beta chain) described here comes from a study of cytomegalovirus exposure and HLA in healthy donors. V shed 3 bases and J 4 bases; nucleotides not matched to a gene: 10. The CDR3 consists of 16 residues. Germline V lookup: CDR1 MNHNS, CDR2 SASEGT. Sequencing was performed with immunoSEQ multiplex PCR; in TCRdb, only in-frame clones are kept and a portion is missing. The sample records 60,000 to 75,000 clones, over 90% being singletons. Study observations and caveats: In vitro, three CMV-associated chains proved specific for CMV antigens. According to the study, roughly 160 TCR beta chains were cytomegalovirus-associated. Reports indicated that the classifier achieved high specificity and sensitivity in diagnosing cytomegalovirus status.

Donors came from a validation cohort of 95 to 150 subjects, distinct from the first 666-subject cohort. Of note for this clone: Its matching antigen is unknown.

This sequence was found in a woman between 18 and 29 years old in good health and CMV-seropositive. Source material: PBMCs. V and J are TRBV6-1 and TRBJ2-5, with TRBD1 matching over 8 bases. Here the CDR3 reads CASSDPGQVSLETQYF. The CDR3 region has the DNA TGTGCCAGCAGTGACCCGGGACAGGTATCCCTAGAGACCCAGTACTTC.